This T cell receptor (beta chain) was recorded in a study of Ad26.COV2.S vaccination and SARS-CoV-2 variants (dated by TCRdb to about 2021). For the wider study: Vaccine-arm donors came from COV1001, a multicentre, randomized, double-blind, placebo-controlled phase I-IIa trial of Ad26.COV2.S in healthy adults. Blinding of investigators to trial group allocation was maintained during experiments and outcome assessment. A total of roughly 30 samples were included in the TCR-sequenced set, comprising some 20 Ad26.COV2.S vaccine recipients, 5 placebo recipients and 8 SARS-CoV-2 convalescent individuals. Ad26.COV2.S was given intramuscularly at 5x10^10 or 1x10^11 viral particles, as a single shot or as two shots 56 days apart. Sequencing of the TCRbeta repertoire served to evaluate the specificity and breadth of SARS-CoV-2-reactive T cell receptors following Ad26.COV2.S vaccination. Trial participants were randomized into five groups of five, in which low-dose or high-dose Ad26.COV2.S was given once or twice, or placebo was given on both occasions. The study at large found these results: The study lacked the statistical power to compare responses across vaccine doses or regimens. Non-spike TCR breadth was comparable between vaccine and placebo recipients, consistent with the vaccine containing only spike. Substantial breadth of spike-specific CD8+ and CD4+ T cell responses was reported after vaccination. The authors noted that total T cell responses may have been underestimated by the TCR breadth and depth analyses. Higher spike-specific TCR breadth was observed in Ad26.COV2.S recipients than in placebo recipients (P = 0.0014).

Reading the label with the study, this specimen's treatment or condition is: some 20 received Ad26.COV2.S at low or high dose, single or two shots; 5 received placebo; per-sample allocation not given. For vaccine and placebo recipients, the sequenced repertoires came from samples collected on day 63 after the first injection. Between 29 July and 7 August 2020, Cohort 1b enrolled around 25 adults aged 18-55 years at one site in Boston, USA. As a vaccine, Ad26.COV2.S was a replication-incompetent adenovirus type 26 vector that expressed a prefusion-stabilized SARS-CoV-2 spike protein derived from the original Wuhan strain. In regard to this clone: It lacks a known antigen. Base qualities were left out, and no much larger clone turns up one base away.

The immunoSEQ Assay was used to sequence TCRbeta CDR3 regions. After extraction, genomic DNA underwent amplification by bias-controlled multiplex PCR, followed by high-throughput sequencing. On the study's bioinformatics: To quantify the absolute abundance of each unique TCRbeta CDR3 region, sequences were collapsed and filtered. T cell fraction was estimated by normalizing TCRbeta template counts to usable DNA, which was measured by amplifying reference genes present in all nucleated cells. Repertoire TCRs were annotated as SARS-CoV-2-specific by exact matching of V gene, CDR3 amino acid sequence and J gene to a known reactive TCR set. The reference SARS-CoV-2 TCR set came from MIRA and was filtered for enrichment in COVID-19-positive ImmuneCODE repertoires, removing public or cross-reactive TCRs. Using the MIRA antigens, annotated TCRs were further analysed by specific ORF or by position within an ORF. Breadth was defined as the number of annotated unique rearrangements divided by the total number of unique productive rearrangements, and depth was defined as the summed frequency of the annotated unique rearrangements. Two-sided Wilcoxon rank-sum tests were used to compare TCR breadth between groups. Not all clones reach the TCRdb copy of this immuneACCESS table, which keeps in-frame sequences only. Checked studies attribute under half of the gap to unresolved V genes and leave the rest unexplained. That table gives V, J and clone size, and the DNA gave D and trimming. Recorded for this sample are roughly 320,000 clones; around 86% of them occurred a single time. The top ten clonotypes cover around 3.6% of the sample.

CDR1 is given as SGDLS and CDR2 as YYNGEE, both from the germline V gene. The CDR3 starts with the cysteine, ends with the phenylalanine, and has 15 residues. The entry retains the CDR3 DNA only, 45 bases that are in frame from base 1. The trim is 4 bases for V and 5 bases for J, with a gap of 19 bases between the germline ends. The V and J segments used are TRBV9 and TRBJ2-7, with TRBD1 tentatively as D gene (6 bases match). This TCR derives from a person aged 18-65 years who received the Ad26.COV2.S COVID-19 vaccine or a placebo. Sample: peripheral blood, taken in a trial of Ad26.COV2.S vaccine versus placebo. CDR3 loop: CASSSPGGGLHEQYF. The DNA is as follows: TGTGCCAGCAGCTCGCCGGGTGGGGGCTTGCACGAGCAGTACTTC.